This T cell receptor (beta chain) was obtained from a study of neurological immune-mediated disorders (dated by TCRdb to between 2017 and 2020). At the level of the whole study: Peripheral blood TCR-beta repertoires from HTLV-I-associated myelopathy (HAM/TSP) patients, multiple sclerosis patients and healthy controls were compared by UMI-based sequencing. The approximately 98 TCR-beta libraries included longitudinal samples, technical triplicates and paired sorted CD4+ and CD8+ T-cell subsets alongside PBMC samples. The cohort included 68 subjects: roughly 14 with HAM/TSP, around 35 with multiple sclerosis, and 20 or so healthy controls. The full study reports these points: Expanded clones from different subjects shared no identical CDR3 amino acid sequences, which suggests that TCR-beta repertoires were private in all groups. TCR clonal expansion was highest in HAM/TSP patients and lowest in MS patients, with MS patients falling below even healthy controls.

Healthy controls were blood bank volunteers in Maryland, USA. For unsorted PBMC libraries, 2 million PBMCs were used after storage in RNAlater at -80 degrees C until RNA extraction. Peripheral blood was subjected to Ficoll-Hypaque density gradient centrifugation to isolate PBMCs, which were then cryopreserved in liquid nitrogen. The CDR3 numbers 16 residues from cysteine through phenylalanine. Only CDR3 DNA remains: 48 bases, in frame from the first base. V lost 1 base and J lost 2 bases; the stretch between them is 13 bases long. The CDR1 and CDR2 encoded by the germline V gene are LGHNA and YNFKEQ. Regarding this clonotype: It lacks a known antigen. The sample holds no much larger clone one base away, and base qualities are not on file.

To synthesize cDNA, template-switch 5'RACE was performed with a primer carrying a 10-nucleotide random unique molecular identifier so that each TCR transcript was tagged. Every sequencing run yielded over 160 million TCR-beta sequences covering 15-18 subjects. The RNeasy kit was used to extract total RNA. The KAPA Real-time Library Amplification kit was used to amplify TCR-beta VDJ regions with primers for the TCR constant region and the 5'RACE anchor. A first PCR added sample indexes and Illumina adaptors, after which a second PCR increased the library yield. After Ampure bead purification, the roughly 650 bp TCR product was size-selected on a 2% E-gel SizeSelection system. Before pooling, libraries had their quality checked on a Bioanalyzer, their concentration measured with Qubit, and their quantity determined with the Kapa Library Quantification kit. Paired-end 2 x 150 bp sequencing of the libraries was performed on an Illumina HiSeq 2500. To increase sequence diversity, roughly 24-32% phiX was spiked into each library pool. Regarding the original processing steps: Quality-filtered reads were processed with the UMI-based MiGEC pipeline, which removed over 75% of raw TCR sequences during error correction. VDJ genes were aligned to IMGT germline references, and clonotypes were defined by unique CDR3 amino acid sequence plus V-J genes. Clonal expansion, Shannon diversity and CDR3 relatedness (CalcPairwiseDistances, ClusterSamples) were evaluated with VDJtools, and phylogenetic trees were built with CLCbio workbench. A clone was classed as expanded if it had 8 or more unique UMIs, a cutoff based on coefficient-of-variation modelling across technical triplicates. TCRdb applied fastp at Q25 and MiXCR to the public reads, then kept only in-frame beta chains. Each CDR3 protein gets just one entry, which takes the most common genes and DNA from the rows behind it. For this entry, the V and J calls and clone size follow TCRdb and not the study's own pipeline. In all, the sample holds 80,000 or so distinct CDR3 sequences, and approximately 10% of those were seen once. About 1.7% of the sample goes to the ten largest clones.

The sequence came from a man aged 45-65 years in good health. In this chain, TRBV4-2 is recombined with TRBJ2-3; the D gene is possibly TRBD1 or TRBD2, with 6 bases matching each. The sequenced sample was PBMCs. The CDR3 reads CASSQGGAGPTDTQYF. In nucleotide form, the sequence is TGTGCCAGCAGCCAAGGGGGGGCAGGCCCCACAGATACGCAGTATTTT.